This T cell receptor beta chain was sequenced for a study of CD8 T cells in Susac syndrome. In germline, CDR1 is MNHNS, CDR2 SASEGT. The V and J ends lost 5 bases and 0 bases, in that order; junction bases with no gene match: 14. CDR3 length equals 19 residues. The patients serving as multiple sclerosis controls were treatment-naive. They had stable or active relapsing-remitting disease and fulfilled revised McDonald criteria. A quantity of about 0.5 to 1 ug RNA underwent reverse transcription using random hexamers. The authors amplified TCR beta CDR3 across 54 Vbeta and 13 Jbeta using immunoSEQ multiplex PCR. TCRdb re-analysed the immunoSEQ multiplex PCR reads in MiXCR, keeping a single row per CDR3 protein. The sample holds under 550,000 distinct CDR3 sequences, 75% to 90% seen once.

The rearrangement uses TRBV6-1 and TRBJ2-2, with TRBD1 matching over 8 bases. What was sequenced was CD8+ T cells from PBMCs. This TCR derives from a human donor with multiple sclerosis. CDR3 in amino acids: CASSRTQDRAKANTGELFF. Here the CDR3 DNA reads TGTGCCAGCAGTCGAACCCAGGACAGGGCGAAAGCGAACACCGGGGAGCTGTTTTTT.